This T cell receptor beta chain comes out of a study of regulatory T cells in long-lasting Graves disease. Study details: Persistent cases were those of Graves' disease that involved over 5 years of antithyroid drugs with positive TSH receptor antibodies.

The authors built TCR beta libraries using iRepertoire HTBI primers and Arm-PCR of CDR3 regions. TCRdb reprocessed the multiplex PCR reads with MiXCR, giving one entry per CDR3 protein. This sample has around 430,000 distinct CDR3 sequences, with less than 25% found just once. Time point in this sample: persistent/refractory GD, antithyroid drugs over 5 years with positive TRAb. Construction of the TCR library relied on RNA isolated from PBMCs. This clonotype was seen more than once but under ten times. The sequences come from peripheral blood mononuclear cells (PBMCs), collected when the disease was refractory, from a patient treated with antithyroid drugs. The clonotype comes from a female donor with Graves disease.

CDR3 nucleotide sequence: TGTGCCAGCAGCCAAGAAGGTCGGACCCTCTATGGCTACACCTTC. Its protein product is CASSQEGRTLYGYTF. J is TRBJ1-2 and V is TRBV3-1; D remains ambiguous. The CDR3 consists of 15 residues. CDR1 and CDR2 from the germline V gene are LGHDT and YNNKEL (reference sequence). Trimming pared 0 bases from V and 4 bases from J, leaving 12 bases between.